A selection of T cell receptor beta chains follows, all from one sample in a study of blood T cell repertoires in COVID-19. Profiled with immunoSEQ multiplex PCR; TCRdb holds only in-frame clones, not every one. The table has about 98,000 clones, 86% seen once. The sequenced sample consisted of peripheral blood. The receptors stem from a man between 45 and 60 years old with acute or convalescent COVID-19. Each CDR3 is given with its conserved first and last residue. D genes are given only for firm matches. A clone size is listed for some rows: how often the clone was seen (once, few, many), or a class if it is expanded.

-	-	TRBV2	TRBJ2-2	CASILRRGNTGELFF	TGTGCCAGCATCTTAAGGCGGGGGAACACCGGGGAGCTGTTTTTT
-	TRBD1	TRBV5-1	TRBJ1-5	CASSPGQGNQPQHF	TGCGCCAGCAGCCCAGGACAGGGCAATCAGCCCCAGCATTTT
few	-	TRBV7-8	TRBJ2-1	CASSLRSSYNEQFF	TGTGCCAGCAGCTTGAGGTCGTCCTACAATGAGCAGTTCTTC
-	TRBD1	TRBV18	TRBJ1-3	CASSRDSPVGGNTIYF	TGTGCCAGCTCCCGGGACAGCCCCGTTGGAGGAAACACCATATATTTT
-	-	TRBV12-3/TRBV12-4	TRBJ2-1	CASSMTSSEQFF	TGTGCCAGCAGTATGACTAGTAGCGAGCAGTTCTTC
-	TRBD1	TRBV3-1/TRBV3-2	TRBJ2-5	CASSQFKTGGTETQYF	TGTGCCAGCAGCCAATTTAAGACAGGGGGAACGGAGACCCAGTACTTC
-	TRBD2	TRBV2	TRBJ2-2	CASVESGTNTGELFF	TGTGCCAGCGTGGAAAGCGGGACTAACACCGGGGAGCTGTTTTTT
-	TRBD1	TRBV10-1	TRBJ1-1	CASGGQGTEAFF	TGCGCCAGCGGGGGACAGGGCACTGAAGCTTTCTTT
-	-	TRBV2	TRBJ1-2	CASSGSGIDGYTF	TGTGCCAGCAGTGGTTCGGGGATCGATGGCTACACCTTC
once	-	TRBV10-2	TRBJ1-2	CASRQGLNYGYTF	TGCGCCAGCAGGCAGGGGCTAAACTATGGCTACACCTTC